Described below is a single T cell receptor (beta chain) sequence and its context. What it binds is unknown. It was autoimmune disease history or systemic immunosuppression that excluded patients. With 6 bases clipped from V and 4 bases from J, the junction kept 6 bases outside the gene matches. This CDR3 region has 14 residues. CDR1 MDHEN and CDR2 SYDVKM come from the germline V gene. These data come from a study of OX40 agonist ivuxolimab in advanced cancers. Study-level information: Every patient in dose escalation had hepatocellular carcinoma, melanoma, renal cell or head and neck cancer. General observations from the study: At 0.1 to 3.0 mg/kg, clonal expansion of CD4+ and CD8+ blood T cells had occurred by week 6. Expansion of clones was among the lowest in partial responders at 0.1-3.0 mg/kg.

Data came from immunoSEQ multiplex PCR; TCRdb stores just in-frame clones and leaves some out. The sample consists of 65,000 to 95,000 clones, roughly 91% of them appearing once. This chain uses TRBV28 with TRBJ2-5, with 9 positions matching TRBD1. This sequence was found in an adult with an advanced solid tumor such as melanoma, head and neck, liver or kidney cancer. The specimen was CD4+ or CD8+ T cells sorted from blood, collected in a trial of the OX40 agonist ivuxolimab. The CDR3 DNA sequence: TGTGCCAGCAGGTTGGACAGGGGCTCAGAGACCCAGTACTTC. Residues: CASRLDRGSETQYF.